The rows below give T cell receptor beta chains drawn from one sample of a study of stem cell transplantation in POMP-related autoinflammatory disease. TCRdb's table, derived via immunoSEQ multiplex PCR, lists solely in-frame clones and lacks some. The table records about 68,000 clones, roughly 93% of them present only once. Material: CD4+ T cells from PBMCs, obtained after stem cell transplantation. The receptors were sampled from a human patient with POMP-related autoinflammation and immune dysregulation (PRAID). Some T cells may originate from the graft donor. The CDR3 runs from the conserved cysteine through the conserved F or W. The order of the fields is V gene, clone size, D gene, J gene, CDR3 DNA, CDR3 protein. A D gene is named only where the DNA matches it firmly. Only part of the rows carry a size: once, few, many, or a class if the clone is expanded.

>TRBV5-5|.|.|TRBJ2-2
TGTGCCAGCAGCTTGGTTAACACCGGGGAGCTGTTTTTT
CASSLVNTGELFF
>TRBV6-5|.|TRBD2|TRBJ2-7
TGTGCCAGCAGTACTAGCGGGAGGATCTACGAGCAGTACTTC
CASSTSGRIYEQYF
>TRBV3-1/TRBV3-2|few|.|TRBJ2-5
TGTGCCAGCAGCCAAGTATCAAACAGCGAAATAGAAGAGACCCAGTACTTC
CASSQVSNSEIEETQYF
>TRBV6-5|.|.|TRBJ1-5
TGTGCCAGCAGTCCCAGGGGAAGAGAGCCCCAGCATTTT
CASSPRGREPQHF
>TRBV28|.|.|TRBJ1-4
TGTGCCAGCAGTTTACGGGAAAAACTGTTTTTT
CASSLREKLFF
>TRBV5-1|.|.|TRBJ2-5
TGCGCCAGCAGCTTCGGACAGCAAGAGACCCAGTACTTC
CASSFGQQETQYF
>TRBV24-1|.|.|TRBJ1-5
TGTGCCACGCCACATAACCGGGCCCTCCAAACCCAGCATTTT
CATPHNRALQTQHF
>TRBV19|.|.|TRBJ2-3
TGTGCCAGTAGTATAGCCCTACCCCTACCCATCGAACAGGGGAGGGGCACAGATACGCAGTATTTT
CASSIALPLPIEQGRGTDTQYF
>TRBV19|.|.|TRBJ2-5
TGTGCCAGTAGTATAAACCAGCAAGGAGAGACCCAGTACTTC
CASSINQQGETQYF
>TRBV5-1|.|TRBD2|TRBJ2-7
TGCGCCAGCACCCCATGGGCACTAGCGGGAGCTCGGGAGCAGTACTTC
CASTPWALAGAREQYF
>TRBV6-5|.|.|TRBJ1-6
TGTGCCAGCAGCGAGACAGACGTCGGTTCACCCCTCCACTTT
CASSETDVGSPLHF
>TRBV9|.|.|TRBJ1-2
TGTGCCAGCAGCGTAGCTCAGAGTTACTATGGCTACACCTTC
CASSVAQSYYGYTF
>TRBV5-5|once|TRBD2|TRBJ2-3
TGTGCCGGACGGTTGGGGGAGGGAATCTTCACAGATACGCAGTATTTT
CAGRLGEGIFTDTQYF
>TRBV12-3/TRBV12-4|.|.|TRBJ1-5
TGTGCCAGCACCCCGGGGCGATTTCAGCCCCAGCATTTT
CASTPGRFQPQHF
>TRBV11-2|.|TRBD1|TRBJ1-1
TGTGCCAGCAGCCGGACAGGGCGTATGAACACTGAAGCTTTCTTT
CASSRTGRMNTEAFF
>TRBV12-3/TRBV12-4|.|.|TRBJ2-3
TGTGCCAGCAGTTTTGGGACAGATACGCAGTATTTT
CASSFGTDTQYF
>TRBV7-8|.|.|TRBJ2-5
TGTGCCAGCAGCTTACAACACGCACGAGTGGAGACCCAGTACTTC
CASSLQHARVETQYF
>TRBV6-1|.|.|TRBJ1-3
TGTGCCAGCAGTGAGCGGGGAAACACCATATATTTT
CASSERGNTIYF
>TRBV5-8|.|TRBD1|TRBJ2-4
TGTGCCAGCAGACTCGACAGGGTCGGAAACATTCAGTACTTC
CASRLDRVGNIQYF
>TRBV18|.|.|TRBJ2-7
TGTGCCAGCTCAGTGTTTGACGGACCCTACGAGCAGTACTTC
CASSVFDGPYEQYF
>TRBV4-1|.|TRBD1|TRBJ1-1
TGCGCCAGCAGTTCAAGTGGACAGGGTAGGACTGAAGCTTTCTTT
CASSSSGQGRTEAFF
>TRBV9|once|.|TRBJ1-6
TGTGCCAGCAGCGTAGATACCCCCCATAATTCACCCCTCCACTTT
CASSVDTPHNSPLHF
>TRBV9|few|TRBD2|TRBJ2-2
TGTGCCAGCAGTTACGCTAGCGGAAACACCGGGGAGCTGTTTTTT
CASSYASGNTGELFF
>TRBV28|.|.|TRBJ1-2
TGTGCCAGCAGTTTATTAAGGGCGCTCGGCTACACCTTC
CASSLLRALGYTF
>TRBV5-1|.|.|TRBJ2-3
TGCGCCAGCAGCTTGGAGCACCCGAGCACAGATACGCAGTATTTT
CASSLEHPSTDTQYF
>TRBV18|.|.|TRBJ1-6
TGTGCCAGCTCACCACGAGGGAAGTCGGATTCACCCCTCCACTTT
CASSPRGKSDSPLHF
>TRBV7-9|once|.|TRBJ2-2
TGTGCCAGCAGCCCCAGGTCTGGGACCGGGGAGCTGTTTTTT
CASSPRSGTGELFF
>TRBV28|.|TRBD2|TRBJ2-4
TGTGCCAGCAGTTTACCGGGCGCGGGGGGTTTGGACATTCAGTACTTC
CASSLPGAGGLDIQYF
>TRBV5-1|.|TRBD1|TRBJ1-1
TGCGCCAGCGGGAGACAGGGGACCACTGAAGCTTTCTTT
CASGRQGTTEAFF
>TRBV29-1|.|.|TRBJ1-2
TGCAGCGTTGAAAAACAGGGAAAGTATGGCTACACCTTC
CSVEKQGKYGYTF